This TCR beta chain was captured in a study of shared clonotypes between healthy human individuals. The study, taken as a whole, reports: The study sampled only blood, and tissue repertoires likely differ. A generally larger estimated richness was seen in naive subsets than in memory subsets.

Concerning this clone itself: Its matching antigen is unknown.

The assay was immunoSEQ multiplex PCR, and TCRdb's table has in-frame clones only and misses some. The sample shows some 1,100,000 clones, approximately 80% of them seen only once. Germline-derived CDR1 and CDR2 are LNHDA and SQIVND (reference sequence). Trimming shortened V by 5 bases and J by 0 bases, and 8 bases separated the two germline ends. The length of the CDR3 is 14 residues. Sequenced material: memory CD4+ T cells from PBMCs. Subset denoted: CD45RA-negative fraction. This clonotype was obtained from a man younger than 35 in good health. Some clones in this sample may be carry-over from other donors' samples. V is TRBV19 and J is TRBJ2-1; maybe TRBD1 (6 bases). The CDR3 bases are TGTGCCAGTAGTGACAGGAGCTCCTACAATGAGCAGTTCTTC. Amino acids: CASSDRSSYNEQFF.